The 8 T cell receptor beta chains reported below all come from one sample, sequenced in a study of beta chain features in type 1 diabetes. Reverse transcription of all isolated RNA meant that expressed TCRB transcripts were sequenced. Sequenced by immunoSEQ multiplex PCR; TCRdb stores in-frame clones only, minus some. Seen here are under 250,000 clones, roughly an eighth observed once, and the top ten hold more than 0.02%. The sample was naive CD4+ T cells from blood. Source of these receptors: a woman aged 40-49 years in good health.

This clone was seen only a few times. This chain links TRBV9 with TRBJ2-3; D remains unclear. Germline CDR1 reads SGDLS; CDR2 reads YYNGEE. The ends were cut back, 0 bases at V and 6 bases at J, with 11 bases in the middle. CDR3 size: 14 residues. Here the CDR3 reads CASSVDPLRDTQYF. In DNA form, the CDR3 reads TGTGCCAGCAGCGTAGACCCCCTGCGGGATACGCAGTATTTT.

The V call is TRBV6-5, the J call TRBJ2-3; a weak D match, TRBD1 (6 bases). From germline, CDR1 is MNHEY and CDR2 SVGAGI. Trimming pared 0 bases from V and 1 base from J, leaving 11 bases between. There are 16 residues in the CDR3. The CDR3: CASSYSSHRGTDTQYF. In DNA, the CDR3 is TGTGCCAGCAGTTACTCGAGTCACAGGGGCACAGATACGCAGTATTTT.

This clone was detected a few times. This rearrangement joins TRBV10-3 to TRBJ1-2, with D uncertain. This CDR3 comprises 14 residues. Germline CDR1 ENHRY, CDR2 SYGVKD. V was trimmed by 6 bases and J by 5 bases, leaving 16 bases between them. CDR3 coding DNA: TGTGCCATCAGGTCGCCCACCACCCTATATGGCTACACCTTC. Translation gives CAIRSPTTLYGYTF.

This chain joins TRBV6-5 and TRBJ2-4; TRBD2 aligns across 7 bases. In germline, CDR1 is MNHEY, CDR2 SVGAGI. Losses at the gene ends were 5 bases for V and 12 bases for J; bases not matched to a gene: 7. The CDR3 spans 12 residues. The CDR3 DNA is TGTGCCAGCAGTGGACTCGGGAGGAATCAGTACTTC. Protein: CASSGLGRNQYF.

This clone was seen at least ten times. This chain links TRBV7-2 with TRBJ2-5, with D perhaps matching TRBD2 (5 bases). Germline V CDR1 and CDR2: SGHTA, FQGNSA. The germline V and J ends were trimmed by 7 bases and 5 bases, with 20 bases remaining between them. The CDR3 contains 15 residues. The CDR3 DNA sequence: TGTGCCAGCACTCCGGAGGCGGTAGCGTACGAGACCCAGTACTTC. This encodes CASTPEAVAYETQYF.

The J gene is TRBJ1-5, the V gene TRBV5-4, with D maybe TRBD1 (6 bases). Trimming removed 2 bases from V and 6 bases from J, with 12 bases in between. From germline, CDR1 is SGHNT and CDR2 YYREEE (reference sequence). The CDR3 length is 14 residues. The CDR3 nucleotides are TGTGCCAGCAGCTTAGGGGGGGACGGTCAGCCCCAGCATTTT. Protein product: CASSLGGDGQPQHF.

This rearrangement joins TRBV5-8 to TRBJ1-2, with 8 positions matching TRBD1. CDR1 is SGHTS, CDR2 YDEGEE, per germline. This CDR3 region has 13 residues. J lost 3 bases, V lost 4 bases, and 2 bases had no gene match. This chain's CDR3 is CASSDRGDYGYTF. CDR3 nucleotide sequence: TGTGCCAGCAGCGACAGGGGCGACTATGGCTACACCTTC.

This clone was detected a few times. J is TRBJ2-1 and V is TRBV5-1, with 12 positions matching TRBD2. This CDR3 comprises 17 residues. Germline trimming cut 4 bases from V and 3 bases from J; bases unmatched to any gene: 8. Germline V gene lookup returns CDR1 SGHRS and CDR2 YFSETQ. The CDR3 coding sequence is TGCGCCAGCAGCAACGCTCTAGCGGGGGGGCTCTACAATGAGCAGTTCTTC. Amino acids: CASSNALAGGLYNEQFF. The full variable domain, with the rest looked up from reference TRBV5-1 and TRBJ2-1, is KAGVTQTPRYLIKTRGQQVTLSCSPISGHRSVSWYQQTPGQGLQFLFEYFSETQRNKGNFPGRFSGRQFSNSRSEMNVSTLELGDSALYLCASSNALAGGLYNEQFFGPGTRLTVL.